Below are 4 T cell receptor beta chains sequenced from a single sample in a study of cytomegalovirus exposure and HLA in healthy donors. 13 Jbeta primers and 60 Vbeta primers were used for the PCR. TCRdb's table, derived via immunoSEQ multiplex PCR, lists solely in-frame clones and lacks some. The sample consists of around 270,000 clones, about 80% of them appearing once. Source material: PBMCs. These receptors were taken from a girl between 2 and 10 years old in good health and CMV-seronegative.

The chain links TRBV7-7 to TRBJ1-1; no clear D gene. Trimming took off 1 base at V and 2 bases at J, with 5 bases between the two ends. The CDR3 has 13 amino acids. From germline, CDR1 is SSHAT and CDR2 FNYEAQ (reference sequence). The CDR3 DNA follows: TGTGCCAGCAGCTTAGGGAGAAACACTGAAGCTTTCTTT. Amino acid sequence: CASSLGRNTEAFF.

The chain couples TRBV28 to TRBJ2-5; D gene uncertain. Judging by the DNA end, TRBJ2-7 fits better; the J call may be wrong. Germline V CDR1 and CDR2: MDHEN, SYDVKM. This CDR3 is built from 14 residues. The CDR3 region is CASSLSGLSYEQYF. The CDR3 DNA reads TGTGCCAGCAGTTTGTCGGGTCTCTCCTACGAGCAGTACTTC.

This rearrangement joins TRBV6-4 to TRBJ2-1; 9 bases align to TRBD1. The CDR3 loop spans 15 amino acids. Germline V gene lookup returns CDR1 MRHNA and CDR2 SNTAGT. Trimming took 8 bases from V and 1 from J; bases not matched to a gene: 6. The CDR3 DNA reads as TGTGCCAGCGCGCCGGGACAGGGTTCCTACAATGAGCAGTTCTTC. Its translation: CASAPGQGSYNEQFF.

As DNA, the CDR3 is TGTGCCATAAGGACTAGCGGGATGTCGGAGACCCAGTACTTC. Its translation is CAIRTSGMSETQYF. This chain uses TRBV10-3 with TRBJ2-5, with 12 bases fitting TRBD2. The CDR3 is 14 residues long. Germline-derived CDR1 and CDR2 are ENHRY and SYGVKD. With V trimmed by 9 bases and J by 5 bases, 7 bases remained unmatched.